This entry lists 12 T cell receptor beta chains sequenced from one sample in a study of shared clonotypes between healthy human individuals. TCRdb keeps only in-frame clones here, not all; method: immunoSEQ multiplex PCR. There are 600,000 to 750,000 clones in the sample; over 60% occur only once, and under 2% lies in the top ten. The sample taken for sequencing was memory CD4+ T cells sorted from blood. Subset reported: CD45RA-negative fraction. The receptors here all came from a woman aged 25 to 39 in good health.

This clone has just one count. The chain employs TRBV5-1 and TRBJ2-3; weak D call: TRBD2 (6 bases). Per germline, CDR1 SGHRS and CDR2 YFSETQ. V was cut by 4 bases and J by 0 bases, with 15 bases left in between. The CDR3 has 16 residues. The CDR3 here is CASSGRRDLSTDTQYF. The CDR3 nucleotides are TGCGCCAGCAGCGGACGCCGGGACTTAAGCACAGATACGCAGTATTTT.

This clone was detected a few times. J is TRBJ2-5 and V is TRBV2; the match to TRBD2 covers 8 bases. CDR3 size: 15 residues. V was clipped by 10 bases and J by 5 bases; unmatched bases: 15. Germline lookup yields CDR1 SNHLY and CDR2 FYNNEI. CDR3 in amino acids: CATKLAAGSIETQYF. In DNA, the CDR3 is TGTGCCACCAAACTAGCGGCGGGTAGTATTGAGACCCAGTACTTC.

The rearrangement links TRBV28 to TRBJ1-2; D is uncertain. The CDR3 extends over 12 amino acids. Germline values: CDR1 MDHEN, CDR2 SYDVKM. V lost 2 bases to trimming and J lost 7 bases, with 8 bases between them. The chain's CDR3 is CASSLNGRGYTF. Written as DNA, the CDR3 is TGTGCCAGCAGTTTAAATGGACGTGGCTACACCTTC.

The CDR3 here is CASSLAKGTTNTEAFF. The CDR3 nucleotides are TGCGCCAGCAGCTTGGCCAAGGGTACGACGAACACTGAAGCTTTCTTT. This chain links TRBV5-1 with TRBJ1-1; D remains unclear. The CDR3 totals 16 residues. Germline CDR1 and CDR2: SGHRS and YFSETQ. With 0 bases removed from V and 1 base from J, the gap between germline ends came to 13 bases.

This rearrangement joins TRBV5-1 to TRBJ2-2, with 9 positions matching TRBD2. After removal of 2 bases from V and 10 bases from J, the junction contained 21 bases not matched to a gene. This CDR3 is built from 19 residues. Germline V gene sequence: CDR1 SGHRS, CDR2 YFSETQ. The CDR3 sequence: CASSFRDSREGGIAEELFF. In DNA, the CDR3 is TGCGCCAGCAGCTTCCGGGACTCGCGGGAGGGGGGGATCGCCGAGGAGCTGTTTTTT.

There are a few counts of this clone. The V and J genes are TRBV19 and TRBJ2-6; weak D call: TRBD2 (7 bases). The CDR3 sequence is 18 residues long. V gave up 10 bases and J gave up 4 bases, with 26 bases separating them. Germline V gene data show CDR1 as LNHDA and CDR2 as SQIVND (reference sequence). In DNA, the CDR3 is TGTGCCACCCGCTGGAGGGGGGGCGCCCCGGAGGGGGCCAACGTCCTGACTTTC. Its translation: CATRWRGGAPEGANVLTF.

In the case of this clone: A read error may account for a junction end that differs from germline. The chain joins TRBV11-3 to TRBJ2-2, with 14 bases identical to TRBD2. CDR1 and CDR2 (germline): SGHNT, YENEEA. The CDR3 sequence is 18 residues long. CDR3 coding DNA: TGTGCCAGCAGCCTAGAGGGACTAGCGGGAGTGAACACCGGGGAGCTGTTTTTT. This translates into CASSLEGLAGVNTGELFF.

J is TRBJ1-1 and V is TRBV30; D perhaps matches TRBD1 (6 bases). Germline values: CDR1 GTSNPN, CDR2 SVGIG (reference sequence). V was trimmed by 4 bases and J by 1 base, leaving 16 bases between them. The CDR3 extends over 15 amino acids. The CDR3 loop is CAWNRDKHRNTEAFF. CDR3 sequence (DNA): TGTGCCTGGAACCGGGACAAACATCGGAACACTGAAGCTTTCTTT.

The genes are TRBV7-7 and TRBJ2-5; D ambiguous. The germline CDR1 and CDR2 sequences are SSHAT and FNYEAQ (reference sequence). CDR3 size: 14 residues. V lost 5 bases and J lost 1, with 11 bases in between. The chain's CDR3 is CASSPGRTQETQYF. CDR3 in DNA: TGTGCCAGCAGCCCCGGACGGACCCAAGAGACCCAGTACTTC.

V gene TRBV19 combines with J gene TRBJ2-2; TRBD2 matches at 10 bases. Germline CDR1 and CDR2: LNHDA and SQIVND (reference sequence). The CDR3 runs to 14 residues. Here the CDR3 reads CVSGRAWDTGELFF. CDR3 nucleotide sequence: TGTGTAAGCGGGAGGGCCTGGGACACCGGGGAGCTGTTTTTT.

The table lists this clone with a few counts. The J gene is TRBJ2-5, the V gene TRBV18, with TRBD1 matching 10 bases. Germline CDR1 reads KGHSH; CDR2 reads LQKENI. With V trimmed by 4 bases and J by 1 base, 6 bases remained unmatched. The CDR3 spans 16 residues. Written as DNA, the CDR3 is TGTGCCAGCTCACGCGACAGGGGGCTGCTCCAAGAGACCCAGTACTTC. As protein: CASSRDRGLLQETQYF. Full variable domain (outside the CDR3, taken from reference TRBV18 and TRBJ2-5): NAGVMQNPRHLVRRRGQEARLRCSPMKGHSHVYWYRQLPEEGLKFMVYLQKENIIDESGMPKERFSAEFPKEGPSILRIQQVVRGDSAAYFCASSRDRGLLQETQYFGPGTRLLVL.

This clone was found once. The genes are TRBV18 and TRBJ2-1, with D perhaps matching TRBD2 (6 bases). The CDR3 sequence is 15 residues long. Germline-derived CDR1 and CDR2 are KGHSH and LQKENI. The V end was cut by 5 bases, the J end by 0 bases, with 11 bases between. The CDR3 DNA is TGTGCCAGCTCAGCGGGACCGAGCTCCTACAATGAGCAGTTCTTC. This translates into CASSAGPSSYNEQFF.